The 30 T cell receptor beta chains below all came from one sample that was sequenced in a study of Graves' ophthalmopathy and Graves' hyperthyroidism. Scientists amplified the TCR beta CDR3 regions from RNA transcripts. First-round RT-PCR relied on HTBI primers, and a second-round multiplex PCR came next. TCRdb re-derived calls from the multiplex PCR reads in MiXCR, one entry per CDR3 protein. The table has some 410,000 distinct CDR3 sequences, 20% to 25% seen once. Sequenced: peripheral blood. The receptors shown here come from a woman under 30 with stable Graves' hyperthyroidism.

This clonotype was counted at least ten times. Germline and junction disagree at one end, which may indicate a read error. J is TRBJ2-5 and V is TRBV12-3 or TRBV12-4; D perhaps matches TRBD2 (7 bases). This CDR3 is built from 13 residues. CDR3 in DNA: TGTGCCAGCAGTTTCGGGGGGCAAGAGACCAAGTACTTC. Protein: CASSFGGQETKYF.

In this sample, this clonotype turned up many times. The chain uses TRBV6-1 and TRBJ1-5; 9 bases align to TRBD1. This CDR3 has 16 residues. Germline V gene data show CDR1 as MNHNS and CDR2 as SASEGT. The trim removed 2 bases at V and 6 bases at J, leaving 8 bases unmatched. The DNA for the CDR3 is TGTGCCAGCAGTGAACCGCCGGACAGGGGAGGTCAGCCCCAGCATTTT. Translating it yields CASSEPPDRGGQPQHF.

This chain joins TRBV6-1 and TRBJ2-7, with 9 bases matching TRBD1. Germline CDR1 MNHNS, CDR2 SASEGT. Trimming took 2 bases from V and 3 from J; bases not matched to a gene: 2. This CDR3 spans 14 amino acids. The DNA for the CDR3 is TGTGCCAGCAGTGAACCGACAGGGGGCTACGAGCAGTACTTC. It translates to CASSEPTGGYEQYF.

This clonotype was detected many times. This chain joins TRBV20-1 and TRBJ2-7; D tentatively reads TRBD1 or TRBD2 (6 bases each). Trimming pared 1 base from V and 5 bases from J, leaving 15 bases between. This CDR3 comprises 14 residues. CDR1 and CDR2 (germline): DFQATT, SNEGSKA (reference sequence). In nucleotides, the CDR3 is TGCAGTGCTAGAGCACGACAGGAGGGCCACGAGCAGTACTTC. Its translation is CSARARQEGHEQYF.

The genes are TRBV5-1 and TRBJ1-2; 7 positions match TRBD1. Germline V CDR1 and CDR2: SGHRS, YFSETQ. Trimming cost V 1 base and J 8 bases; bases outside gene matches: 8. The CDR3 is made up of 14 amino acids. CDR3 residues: CASSLSRQGQGYTF. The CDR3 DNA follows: TGCGCCAGCAGCTTGAGCAGACAGGGACAAGGCTACACCTTC.

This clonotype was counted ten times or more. CDR3 sequence: CASSIGAGRYTEAFF. In DNA, the CDR3 is TGTGCCAGTAGTATAGGGGCAGGGCGGTACACTGAAGCTTTCTTT. The chain uses TRBV19 and TRBJ1-1, with D tentatively TRBD1 (5 bases). The V and J ends lost 1 base and 3 bases respectively, with 12 bases between them. CDR1 is LNHDA, CDR2 SQIVND, per germline (reference sequence). There are 15 residues in the CDR3.

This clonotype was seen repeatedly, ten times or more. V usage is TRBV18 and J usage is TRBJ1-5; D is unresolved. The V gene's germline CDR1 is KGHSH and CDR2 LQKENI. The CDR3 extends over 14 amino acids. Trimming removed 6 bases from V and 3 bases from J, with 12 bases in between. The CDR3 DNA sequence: TGTGCCAGCTCGCTCTATGGCGACAATCAGCCCCAGCATTTT. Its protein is CASSLYGDNQPQHF.

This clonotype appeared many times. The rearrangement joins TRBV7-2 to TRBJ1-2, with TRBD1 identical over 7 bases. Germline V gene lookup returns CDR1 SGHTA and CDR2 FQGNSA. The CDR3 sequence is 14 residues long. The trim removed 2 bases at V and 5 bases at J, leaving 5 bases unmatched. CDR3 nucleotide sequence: TGTGCCAGCAGCTTATCCACAGGGGATTATGGCTACACCTTC. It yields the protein CASSLSTGDYGYTF.

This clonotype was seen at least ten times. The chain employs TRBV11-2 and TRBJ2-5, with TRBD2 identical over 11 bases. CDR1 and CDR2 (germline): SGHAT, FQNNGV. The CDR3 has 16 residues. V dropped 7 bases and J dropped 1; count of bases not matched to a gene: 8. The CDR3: CASNDSLAGGQETQYF. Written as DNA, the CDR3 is TGTGCCAGCAACGACTCGCTAGCGGGAGGCCAAGAGACCCAGTACTTC.

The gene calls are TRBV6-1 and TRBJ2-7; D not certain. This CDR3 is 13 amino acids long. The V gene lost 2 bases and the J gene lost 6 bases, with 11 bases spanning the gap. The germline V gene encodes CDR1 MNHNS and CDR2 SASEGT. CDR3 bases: TGTGCCAGCAGTGAAAACCGGTTAGTCGAGCAGTACTTC. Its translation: CASSENRLVEQYF.

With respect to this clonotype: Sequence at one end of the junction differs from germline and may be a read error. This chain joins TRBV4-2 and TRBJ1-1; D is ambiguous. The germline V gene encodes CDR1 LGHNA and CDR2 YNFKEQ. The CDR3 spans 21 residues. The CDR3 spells CASSQGTRQSRNTVGPSDACF. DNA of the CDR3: TGTGCCAGCAGCCAAGGGACTCGTCAATCTAGGAATACGGTGGGCCCATCTGATGCTTGCTTT.

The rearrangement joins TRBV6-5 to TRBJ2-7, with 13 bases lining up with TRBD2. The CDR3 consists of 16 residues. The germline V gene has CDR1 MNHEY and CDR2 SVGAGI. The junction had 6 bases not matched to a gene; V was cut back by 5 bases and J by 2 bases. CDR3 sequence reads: CASSTSTSGRTYEQYF. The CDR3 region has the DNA TGTGCCAGCAGTACATCGACTAGCGGGAGGACCTACGAGCAGTACTTC.

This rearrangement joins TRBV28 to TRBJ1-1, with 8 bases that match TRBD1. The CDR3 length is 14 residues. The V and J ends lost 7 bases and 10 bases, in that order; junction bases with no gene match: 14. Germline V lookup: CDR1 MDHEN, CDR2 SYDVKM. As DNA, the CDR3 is TGTGCCAGCAAGGGGCAGGGGGCTTGGGTTGGAGCTTTCTTT. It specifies CASKGQGAWVGAFF.

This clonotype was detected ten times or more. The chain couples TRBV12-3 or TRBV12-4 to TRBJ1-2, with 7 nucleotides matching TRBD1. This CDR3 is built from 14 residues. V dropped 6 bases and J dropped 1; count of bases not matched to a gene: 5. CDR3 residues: CASSRQGFNYGYTF. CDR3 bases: TGTGCCAGCAGCAGACAGGGATTTAACTATGGCTACACCTTC.

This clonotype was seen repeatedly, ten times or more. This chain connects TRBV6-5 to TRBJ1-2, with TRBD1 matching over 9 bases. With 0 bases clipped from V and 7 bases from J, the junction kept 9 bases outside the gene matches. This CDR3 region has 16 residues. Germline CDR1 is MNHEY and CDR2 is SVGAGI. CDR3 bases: TGTGCCAGCAGTTACTCGGACAGGGGCAACCTGGGTGGCTACACCTTC. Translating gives CASSYSDRGNLGGYTF.

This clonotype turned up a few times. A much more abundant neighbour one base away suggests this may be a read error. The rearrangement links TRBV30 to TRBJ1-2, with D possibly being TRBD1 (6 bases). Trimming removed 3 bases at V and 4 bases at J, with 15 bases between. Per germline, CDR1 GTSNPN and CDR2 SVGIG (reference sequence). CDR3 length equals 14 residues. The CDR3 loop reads CAWRGDRSSYGYTF. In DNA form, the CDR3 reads TGTGCCTGGAGGGGAGACAGGTCGTCCTATGGCTACACCTTC.

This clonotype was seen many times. CDR3 in DNA: TGCGCCAGCAGCCTTTTAGCGGGAGTCCGCTACGAGCAGTACTTC. Residues: CASSLLAGVRYEQYF. The rearrangement links TRBV4-3 to TRBJ2-7; 9 bases line up with TRBD2. The V segment lost 4 bases and the J segment 3 bases; nucleotides outside the gene matches: 7. Germline lookup yields CDR1 LGHNA and CDR2 YSLEER. CDR3 length: 15 residues.

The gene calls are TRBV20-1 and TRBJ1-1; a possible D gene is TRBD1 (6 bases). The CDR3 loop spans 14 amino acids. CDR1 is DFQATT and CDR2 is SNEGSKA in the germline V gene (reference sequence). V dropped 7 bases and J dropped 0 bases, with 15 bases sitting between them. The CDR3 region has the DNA TGCAGTGTCACAAGGGGGGCGATGAACACTGAAGCTTTCTTT. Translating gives CSVTRGAMNTEAFF.

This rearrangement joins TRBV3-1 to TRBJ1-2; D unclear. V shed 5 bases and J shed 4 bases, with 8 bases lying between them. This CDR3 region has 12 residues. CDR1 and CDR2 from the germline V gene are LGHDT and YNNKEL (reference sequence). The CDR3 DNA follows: TGTGCCAGCAGCTCGGGTGTCTATGGCTACACCTTC. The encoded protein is CASSSGVYGYTF.

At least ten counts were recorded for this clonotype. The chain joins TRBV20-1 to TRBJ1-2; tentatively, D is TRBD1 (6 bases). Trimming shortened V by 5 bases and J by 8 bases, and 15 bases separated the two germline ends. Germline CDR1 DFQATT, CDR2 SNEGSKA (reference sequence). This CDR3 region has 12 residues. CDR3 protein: CSAGQRLHGYTF. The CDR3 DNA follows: TGCAGTGCTGGACAGCGGCTCCACGGCTACACCTTC.

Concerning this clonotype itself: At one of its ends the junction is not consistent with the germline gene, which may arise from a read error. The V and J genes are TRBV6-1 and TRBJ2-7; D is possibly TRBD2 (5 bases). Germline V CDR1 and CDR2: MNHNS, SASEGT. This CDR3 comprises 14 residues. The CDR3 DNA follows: TGTGCCAGCTGTGAGGGCCCACTGGAAGGCGAGCAGTACTTC. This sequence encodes CASCEGPLEGEQYF.

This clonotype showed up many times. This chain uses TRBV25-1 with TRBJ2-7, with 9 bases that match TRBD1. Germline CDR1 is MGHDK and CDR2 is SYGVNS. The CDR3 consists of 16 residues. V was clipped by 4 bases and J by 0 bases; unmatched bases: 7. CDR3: CASSGTGALTSYEQYF. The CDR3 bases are TGTGCCAGCAGTGGGACAGGGGCCCTCACCTCCTACGAGCAGTACTTC.

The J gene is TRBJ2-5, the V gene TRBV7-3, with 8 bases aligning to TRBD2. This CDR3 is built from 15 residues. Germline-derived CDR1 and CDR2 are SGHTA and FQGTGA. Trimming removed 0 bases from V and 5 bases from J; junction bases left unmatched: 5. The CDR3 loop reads CASSLTNGRGETQYF. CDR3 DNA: TGTGCCAGCAGCTTAACTAACGGGAGGGGGGAGACCCAGTACTTC.

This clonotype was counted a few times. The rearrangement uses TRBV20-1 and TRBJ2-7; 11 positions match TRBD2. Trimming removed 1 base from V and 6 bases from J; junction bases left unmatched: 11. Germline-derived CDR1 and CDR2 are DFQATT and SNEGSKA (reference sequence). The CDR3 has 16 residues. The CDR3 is CSARAILAGVFVEQYF. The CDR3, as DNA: TGCAGTGCTAGAGCCATACTAGCGGGGGTGTTTGTCGAGCAGTACTTC.

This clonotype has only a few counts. This CDR3 is CSVYDRGVTYEQYF. CDR3 coding DNA: TGCAGCGTTTACGACAGGGGCGTAACCTACGAGCAGTACTTC. The chain uses TRBV29-1 and TRBJ2-7; 8 positions agree with TRBD1. Germline loops: CDR1 SQVTM, CDR2 ANQGSEA. Trimming took 5 bases from V and 2 from J; bases not matched to a gene: 8. The CDR3 extends over 14 amino acids.

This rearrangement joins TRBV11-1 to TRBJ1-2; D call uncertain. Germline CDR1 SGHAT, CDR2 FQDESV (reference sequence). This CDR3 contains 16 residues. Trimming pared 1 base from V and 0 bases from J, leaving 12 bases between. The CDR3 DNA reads TGTGCCAGCAGCTTAGGGAGCGTCGAAGCTAACTATGGCTACACCTTC. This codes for CASSLGSVEANYGYTF.

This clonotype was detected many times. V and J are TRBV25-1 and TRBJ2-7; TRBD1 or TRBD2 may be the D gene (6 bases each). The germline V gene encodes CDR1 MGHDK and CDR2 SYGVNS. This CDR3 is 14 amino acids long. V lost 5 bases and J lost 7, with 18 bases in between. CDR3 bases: TGTGCCAGCAGTCCGAAGGGGGGAACAGGGGAGCAGTACTTC. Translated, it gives CASSPKGGTGEQYF.

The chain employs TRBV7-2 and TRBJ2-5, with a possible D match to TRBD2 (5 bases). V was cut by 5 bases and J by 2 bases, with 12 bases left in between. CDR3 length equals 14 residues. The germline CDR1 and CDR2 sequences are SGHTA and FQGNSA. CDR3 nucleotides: TGTGCCAGCAGCCCCTACGGGGTACAAGAGACCCAGTACTTC. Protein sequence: CASSPYGVQETQYF.

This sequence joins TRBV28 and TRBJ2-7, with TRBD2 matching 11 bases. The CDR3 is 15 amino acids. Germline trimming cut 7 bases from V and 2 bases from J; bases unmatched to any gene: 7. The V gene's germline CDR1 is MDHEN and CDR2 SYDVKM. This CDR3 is CASKTISGRAYEQYF. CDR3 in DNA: TGTGCCAGCAAAACGATTAGCGGGAGGGCCTACGAGCAGTACTTC.

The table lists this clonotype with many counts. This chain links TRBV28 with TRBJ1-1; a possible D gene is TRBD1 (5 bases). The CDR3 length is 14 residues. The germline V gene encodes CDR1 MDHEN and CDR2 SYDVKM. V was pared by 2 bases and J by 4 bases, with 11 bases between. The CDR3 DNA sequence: TGTGCCAGCAGTTTACCCCGGGGGGTCACTGAAGCTTTCTTT. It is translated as CASSLPRGVTEAFF.